The 7 T cell receptor beta chains given below trace back to one sample, sequenced in a study of blood T cells in healthy people across ages. Alongside a J-beta primer mix, a sample-barcoded 5' primer served in a second PCR lasting roughly 6 to 12 cycles. TCRdb reprocessed the 5' RACE reads with MiXCR, giving one entry per CDR3 protein. In the table there are some 700,000 distinct CDR3 sequences, approximately 39% of which are singletons. The sequenced sample was blood. The receptors derive from a woman aged 55 to 70 in good health.

This clonotype was counted only a few times. This CDR3 is CASSQENRGAYGYTF. The CDR3 region has the DNA TGCGCCAGCAGCCAAGAGAACAGGGGAGCTTATGGCTACACCTTC. The V and J genes are TRBV4-3 and TRBJ1-2; 7 nucleotides line up with TRBD1. The CDR3 is 15 residues long. J gave up 5 bases and V 0 bases, and 6 bases lay outside the gene matches. Germline values: CDR1 LGHNA, CDR2 YSLEER.

J is TRBJ2-5 and V is TRBV5-1; tentative D call: TRBD2 (5 bases). The germline V and J ends were trimmed by 0 bases and 2 bases, with 14 bases remaining between them. Germline CDR1 and CDR2: SGHRS and YFSETQ. CDR3 size: 16 residues. This chain's CDR3 is CASSLDSPSGQETQYF. CDR3 coding DNA: TGCGCCAGCAGCTTGGATAGCCCCAGCGGTCAAGAGACCCAGTACTTC.

This clonotype was detected ten times or more. This chain joins TRBV12-3 or TRBV12-4 and TRBJ2-1; 11 nucleotides agree with TRBD2. This CDR3 spans 16 amino acids. The V gene end was trimmed by 6 bases and the J gene end by 4 bases; junction bases not matched to a gene: 8. The CDR3 DNA reads as TGTGCCAGCAGCTCAACTAGCGGGGGAGGTTACAATGAGCAGTTCTTC. It yields the protein CASSSTSGGGYNEQFF.

The gene calls are TRBV29-1 and TRBJ2-7, with 9 bases matching TRBD1. CDR1 and CDR2 from the germline V gene are SQVTM and ANQGSEA. CDR3 length equals 14 residues. V was pared by 5 bases and J by 6 bases, with 11 bases of the junction left unmatched. This CDR3 reads CSVRGGDRAREQYF. The CDR3 nucleotides are TGCAGCGTTCGAGGTGGGGACAGGGCGCGCGAGCAGTACTTC.

This chain connects TRBV11-2 to TRBJ2-5; D possibly corresponds to TRBD2 (6 bases). The CDR3 is 16 amino acids. Trimming removed 6 bases at V and 4 bases at J, with 21 bases between. Per germline, CDR1 SGHAT and CDR2 FQNNGV. The CDR3 spells CASSRAQLGGGETQYF. The CDR3, as DNA: TGTGCCAGCAGTCGTGCTCAGCTGGGAGGAGGAGAGACCCAGTACTTC.

The V call is TRBV6-2 or TRBV6-3, the J call TRBJ2-7, with 8 positions matching TRBD2. The V segment lost 7 bases and the J segment 7 bases; nucleotides outside the gene matches: 12. This CDR3 spans 14 amino acids. From germline, CDR1 is MNHEY and CDR2 SVGEGT. The CDR3 region is CASILAGAYNEQYF. DNA for the CDR3: TGTGCCAGCATCCTAGCGGGTGCGTACAATGAGCAGTACTTC.

This sequence joins TRBV20-1 and TRBJ1-2, with 8 bases identical to TRBD1. The ends lost 0 bases at V and 4 bases at J; junction bases unmatched: 10. This CDR3 has 16 residues. Germline CDR1 is DFQATT and CDR2 is SNEGSKA (reference sequence). The CDR3 reads CSARDLLQGAGYGYTF. The CDR3 nucleotides are TGCAGTGCTAGAGATCTTCTGCAGGGGGCTGGCTATGGCTACACCTTC.